These 27 T cell receptor beta chains were sequenced from one sample in a study of regulatory T cells in long-lasting Graves disease. Indicated time point: newly diagnosed GD, antithyroid drugs for less than 3 months. Making the TCR library involved RNA that had been extracted from PBMCs. Researchers made TCR beta libraries by using iRepertoire HTBI primers and running Arm-PCR on CDR3 regions. TCRdb re-derived calls from the multiplex PCR reads in MiXCR, one entry per CDR3 protein. In the table there are 350,000 to 500,000 distinct CDR3 sequences, about 15% of which are singletons. This sample was also put to use in a study of T cells in Graves' hyperthyroidism and ophthalmopathy.

The material was peripheral blood mononuclear cells (PBMCs), obtained at new diagnosis, from a patient treated with antithyroid drugs. The receptors were gathered from a woman aged 30 to 39 with Graves disease.

This clonotype was recorded at least ten times. This chain connects TRBV7-2 to TRBJ2-3; TRBD2 matches 8 bases. CDR3 size: 14 residues. Losses at the gene ends were 3 bases for V and 4 bases for J; bases not matched to a gene: 3. Germline V gives CDR1 SGHTA, CDR2 FQGNSA. CDR3 nucleotide sequence: TGTGCCAGCAGCTTCCTGGGACTAGCAGATACGCAGTATTTT. Its protein is CASSFLGLADTQYF.

This clonotype has a count of ten or more. The chain employs TRBV4-3 and TRBJ2-2; D unresolved. V was cut by 0 bases and J by 2 bases, with 7 bases left in between. CDR1 LGHNA and CDR2 YSLEER come from the germline V gene. This CDR3 has 15 amino acids. In DNA, the CDR3 is TGCGCCAGCAGCCAAGATGGCTCCAACACCGGGGAGCTGTTTTTT. Translation: CASSQDGSNTGELFF.

V usage is TRBV27 and J usage is TRBJ2-3; no clear D. Trimming removed 5 bases from V and 5 bases from J, with 20 bases in between. The V gene's germline CDR1 is MNHEY and CDR2 SMNVEV (reference sequence). The CDR3 consists of 16 residues. The CDR3 loop is CASSPPTLLGIDTQYF. The CDR3 DNA sequence: TGTGCCAGCAGTCCTCCGACATTGTTGGGGATAGATACGCAGTATTTT.

This chain joins TRBV11-2 and TRBJ2-7, with 8 bases lining up with TRBD2. J gave up 4 bases and V 6 bases, and 14 bases lay outside the gene matches. Looked up from germline, CDR1 is SGHAT and CDR2 is FQNNGV. The length of the CDR3 is 16 residues. The CDR3: CASRDRGGGRVYEQYF. CDR3 bases: TGTGCCAGCAGGGATCGGGGGGGCGGGAGAGTATACGAGCAGTACTTC.

This clonotype was seen repeatedly, ten times or more. This chain uses TRBV30 with TRBJ2-1; the match to TRBD2 covers 14 bases. Per the germline V gene, CDR1 is GTSNPN and CDR2 is SVGIG (reference sequence). The trim removed 0 bases at V and 7 bases at J, leaving 8 bases unmatched. The CDR3 covers 17 residues. CDR3 in amino acids: CAWSVWGLAGEENEQFF. CDR3 sequence (DNA): TGTGCCTGGAGTGTGTGGGGACTAGCGGGAGAAGAAAATGAGCAGTTCTTC.

The sample holds many counts of this clonotype. The V call is TRBV18, the J call TRBJ1-5; D gene uncertain. V was shortened by 0 bases and J by 6 bases, with 6 bases between the two germline ends. CDR3 length equals 13 residues. The germline CDR1 and CDR2 sequences are KGHSH and LQKENI. This chain's CDR3 is CASSPPKGQPQHF. For the CDR3, the DNA is TGTGCCAGCTCACCACCGAAGGGTCAGCCCCAGCATTTT.

The V call is TRBV25-1, the J call TRBJ2-7; 10 nucleotides match TRBD1. This CDR3 is 13 amino acids long. Germline-derived CDR1 and CDR2 are MGHDK and SYGVNS. The V and J ends lost 6 bases and 5 bases, in that order; junction bases with no gene match: 4. The CDR3 nucleotides read TGTGCCAGCAGACAGACAGGGGGCGACGAGCAGTACTTC. It translates to CASRQTGGDEQYF.

V and J are TRBV10-3 and TRBJ1-1, with D perhaps TRBD1 (5 bases). Per the germline V gene, CDR1 is ENHRY and CDR2 is SYGVKD. The ends were cut back, 2 bases at V and 3 bases at J, with 19 bases in the middle. There are 17 residues in the CDR3. DNA of the CDR3: TGTGCCATCAGTGAGCAAAAGATGGGACTTGCAGACACTGAAGCTTTCTTT. Translating it yields CAISEQKMGLADTEAFF.

In this sample, this clonotype turned up many times. CDR3 amino acids: CASAGRGGGDTQYF. The CDR3 coding sequence is TGTGCCAGCGCCGGTAGAGGCGGAGGAGATACGCAGTATTTT. The J gene is TRBJ2-3, the V gene TRBV2; a weak D match, TRBD2 (5 bases). Trimming left V 8 bases short and J 5 bases short, with 17 bases between. Looked up from germline, CDR1 is SNHLY and CDR2 is FYNNEI. This CDR3 comprises 14 residues.

The chain employs TRBV11-2 and TRBJ2-7, with a tentative D call TRBD1 (5 bases). V dropped 6 bases and J dropped 7 bases, with 16 bases sitting between them. The germline V gene has CDR1 SGHAT and CDR2 FQNNGV. The CDR3 runs 13 residues. CDR3 loop: CASRDSGLGEQYF. The CDR3 bases are TGTGCCAGCAGAGATTCAGGGTTGGGGGAGCAGTACTTC. Drawing the rest from reference TRBV11-2 and TRBJ2-7, the complete variable domain is EAGVAQSPRYKIIEKRQSVAFWCNPISGHATLYWYQQILGQGPKLLIQFQNNGVVDDSQLPKDRFSAERLKGVDSTLKIQPAKLEDSAVYLCASRDSGLGEQYFGPGTRLTVT.

This clonotype was seen only a few times. This chain links TRBV27 with TRBJ1-1, with D tentatively TRBD1 (6 bases). The CDR3 extends over 14 amino acids. The ends were cut back, 6 bases at V and 2 bases at J, with 13 bases in the middle. Germline V gene data show CDR1 as MNHEY and CDR2 as SMNVEV (reference sequence). The CDR3 coding sequence is TGTGCCAGCAGGTCGCGGGGGACAAACACTGAAGCTTTCTTT. It is translated as CASRSRGTNTEAFF.

This clonotype was detected only a few times. In this CDR3 the conserved last residue, phenylalanine or tryptophan, is missing, so a read error is likely. V gene TRBV7-9 combines with J gene TRBJ1-4; D unresolved. CDR1 is SEHNR and CDR2 is FQNEAQ in the germline V gene (reference sequence). The V and J ends lost 2 bases and 3 bases respectively, with 13 bases between them. The CDR3 spans 16 residues. DNA for the CDR3: TGTGCCAGCAGCTTATTCTTGTGGCCGGCTAATGAAAAACTGTTTCTT. Protein sequence: CASSLFLWPANEKLFL.

This clonotype was seen at least ten times. The CDR3 loop reads CASRRRDRGTDTQYF. The CDR3 DNA follows: TGTGCCAGCAGGAGACGGGACAGAGGCACAGATACGCAGTATTTT. The chain combines TRBV2 with TRBJ2-3, with 7 positions matching TRBD1. CDR1 is SNHLY and CDR2 is FYNNEI in the germline V gene. V lost 6 bases to trimming and J lost 1 base; unmatched junction nucleotides: 7. The CDR3 spans 15 residues.

This clonotype was found many times. The chain couples TRBV9 to TRBJ2-7; the match to TRBD1 covers 9 bases. CDR3 length: 14 amino acids. Trimming removed 0 bases from V and 3 bases from J; junction bases left unmatched: 1. Germline CDR1 SGDLS, CDR2 YYNGEE. The CDR3, as DNA: TGTGCCAGCAGCGTAGGACAGGGGGTCTACGAGCAGTACTTC. Amino acid sequence: CASSVGQGVYEQYF.

This clonotype turned up a few times. V gene TRBV15 combines with J gene TRBJ1-1; 7 positions match TRBD1. CDR3 length: 13 amino acids. Germline CDR1 LNHNV, CDR2 YYDKDF (reference sequence). J was trimmed by 0 bases and V by 7 bases; bases with no gene match: 2. The CDR3 bases are TGTGCCACCACGGGACAGCTGAACACTGAAGCTTTCTTT. Residues: CATTGQLNTEAFF. Using reference TRBV15 and TRBJ1-1 for the parts outside the CDR3, the full variable domain is DAMVIQNPRYQVTQFGKPVTLSCSQTLNHNVMYWYQQKSSQAPKLLFHYYDKDFNNEADTPDNFQSRRPNTSFCFLDIRSPGLGDTAMYLCATTGQLNTEAFFGQGTRLTVV.

Many counts were recorded for this clonotype. The rearrangement uses TRBV7-2 and TRBJ2-5; D is undetermined. The ends were cut back, 7 bases at V and 5 bases at J, with 11 bases in the middle. CDR1 is SGHTA, CDR2 FQGNSA, per germline. There are 12 residues in the CDR3. The CDR3 is CASTLTGETQYF. The CDR3 bases are TGTGCCAGCACCTTGACTGGGGAGACCCAGTACTTC.

This clonotype was counted between two and nine times. The rearrangement links TRBV5-1 to TRBJ2-3; the match to TRBD2 covers 9 bases. The germline CDR1 and CDR2 sequences are SGHRS and YFSETQ. Trimming removed 5 bases from V and 5 bases from J; junction bases left unmatched: 9. The CDR3 spans 15 residues. CDR3: CASSRIAGAGDTQYF. The CDR3 region has the DNA TGCGCCAGCAGTCGGATAGCGGGAGCGGGAGATACGCAGTATTTT.

In this sample, this clonotype turned up many times. The J gene is TRBJ2-1, the V gene TRBV6-2 or TRBV6-3; possibly TRBD2 for D (5 bases). This CDR3 region has 14 residues. Germline V lookup: CDR1 MNHEY, CDR2 SVGEGT. V lost 6 bases and J 0 bases, leaving 9 bases between the germline ends. The CDR3 sequence: CASSIRGSYNEQFF. DNA for the CDR3: TGTGCCAGCAGCATCCGGGGCTCCTACAATGAGCAGTTCTTC.

In its sample, this clonotype was seen many times. The V call is TRBV20-1, the J call TRBJ2-7; 13 bases line up with TRBD2. In germline, CDR1 is DFQATT, CDR2 SNEGSKA (reference sequence). The CDR3 consists of 19 residues. Trimming cost V 0 bases and J 1 base; bases outside gene matches: 12. The CDR3 region is CSARDLEGTSGTLSYEQYF. The CDR3 DNA reads TGCAGTGCTAGAGATTTAGAAGGGACTAGCGGGACCTTATCCTACGAGCAGTACTTC.

This clonotype was seen many times. The genes are TRBV20-1 and TRBJ1-1, with D uncertain. CDR1 is DFQATT and CDR2 is SNEGSKA in the germline V gene (reference sequence). The CDR3 runs 14 residues. V gave up 1 base and J gave up 2 bases, with 11 bases separating them. CDR3 protein: CSARARAGNTEAFF. CDR3 DNA sequence: TGCAGTGCTAGAGCGCGCGCGGGTAACACTGAAGCTTTCTTT.

Many counts were recorded for this clonotype. The chain combines TRBV7-2 with TRBJ2-5; TRBD2 is a possible D gene (5 bases). This CDR3 contains 15 residues. Trimming took 0 bases from V and 2 from J, leaving 10 bases between them. Germline CDR1 reads SGHTA; CDR2 reads FQGNSA. The CDR3 coding sequence is TGTGCCAGCAGCTTAGCAGCCGGCGGGCAAGAGACCCAGTACTTC. Translation: CASSLAAGGQETQYF.

This clonotype was counted many times. The chain uses TRBV28 and TRBJ2-2; D is unresolved. Germline CDR1 and CDR2: MDHEN and SYDVKM. The CDR3 is made up of 17 amino acids. The ends were cut back, 1 base at V and 7 bases at J, with 19 bases in the middle. In nucleotides, the CDR3 is TGTGCCAGCAGTTTATATGCAGTCCCGGCCCTCGGCGGGGAGCTGTTTTTT. Protein product: CASSLYAVPALGGELFF.

This clonotype was seen only a few times. The chain joins TRBV7-9 to TRBJ1-2; the D gene is possibly TRBD1 (5 bases). This CDR3 contains 14 residues. V was clipped by 5 bases and J by 5 bases, with 15 bases between them. The V gene's germline CDR1 is SEHNR and CDR2 FQNEAQ (reference sequence). DNA for the CDR3: TGTGCCAGCAGCGCTCCGACAGTAAATTATGGCTACACCTTC. This gives the protein CASSAPTVNYGYTF.

This chain joins TRBV27 and TRBJ2-2, with 8 positions matching TRBD2. This CDR3 is built from 16 residues. Germline loops: CDR1 MNHEY, CDR2 SMNVEV (reference sequence). After removal of 6 bases from V and 5 bases from J, the junction contained 11 bases not matched to a gene. CDR3 residues: CASSQTGGGKTGELFF. The CDR3 bases are TGTGCCAGCAGCCAAACTGGCGGGGGGAAGACCGGGGAGCTGTTTTTT.

In regard to this clonotype: This may come from a read error, since a much larger clone is one base off. The gene calls are TRBV6-2 or TRBV6-3 and TRBJ2-3; tentatively, D is TRBD2 (6 bases). This CDR3 is built from 14 residues. CDR1 is MNHEY and CDR2 is SVGEGT in the germline V gene. The CDR3 coding sequence is TGTACCAGCAGTGAAGCGGGTCGGGCAGATACGCAGTATTTT. Protein product: CTSSEAGRADTQYF.

This clonotype was recorded many times. V is TRBV7-3 and J is TRBJ2-3; TRBD2 matches 8 bases. Germline V gives CDR1 SGHTA, CDR2 FQGTGA. The V and J ends lost 2 bases and 4 bases, in that order; junction bases with no gene match: 5. The CDR3 covers 15 residues. The CDR3 spells CASSLAGGGADTQYF. CDR3 in DNA: TGTGCCAGCAGCTTAGCGGGAGGAGGGGCAGATACGCAGTATTTT.

The sample holds many counts of this clonotype. This chain connects TRBV18 to TRBJ2-3; 11 nucleotides line up with TRBD2. With V trimmed by 5 bases and J by 2 bases, 3 bases remained unmatched. CDR3 size: 15 residues. Germline V gene lookup returns CDR1 KGHSH and CDR2 LQKENI. CDR3 coding DNA: TGTGCCAGCTCAGCTAGCGGGAGGAACACAGATACGCAGTATTTT. Amino acid sequence: CASSASGRNTDTQYF.